The clone carrying this TCR beta chain has more than one count but fewer than ten. The antigen remains unidentified. PCR was performed a second time for roughly 7 to 12 cycles using a sample-barcoded 5' primer and a J-beta primer mix. TCRdb re-analysed the 5' RACE reads in MiXCR, keeping a single row per CDR3 protein. The sample records 600,000 to 1,000,000 distinct CDR3 sequences, around 25% being singletons. The CDR3 spans 11 residues. V lost 7 bases, J lost 5 bases, and 2 bases stayed unmatched. In germline, CDR1 is SQVTM, CDR2 ANQGSEA. This sample was taken from a study of blood T cells in healthy people across ages. General study findings and limits: Roughly linearly, TCR beta diversity per million T cells fell as age increased.

The same data also contributed to another study, on T cells of mothers and their children.

The source of this sequence is a boy aged 5-17 years in good health. The J gene is TRBJ2-7, the V gene TRBV29-1, with 10 bases identical to TRBD1. The sample comprised blood. CDR3 region: CSAGTGDEQYF. The CDR3 DNA follows: TGCAGCGCCGGGACAGGGGACGAGCAGTACTTC.